This T cell receptor (beta chain) was identified during a study of shared clonotypes between healthy human individuals. The study, taken as a whole, reports: Clonotypes shared by all four sorted-subset donors had higher generation probabilities than non-shared clonotypes.

Notes on this clone: Its antigen is not known.

Assay execution took place at the deep level. Sequenced by immunoSEQ multiplex PCR; TCRdb stores in-frame clones only, minus some. The data show approximately 1.1 million clones, around three quarters seen once. The healthy adult donors were HIV-negative and reported no recent acute infections or vaccinations. Naive CD4+ cells were CD45RA-selected; the remaining cells were memory. Germline V lookup: CDR1 SQVTM, CDR2 ANQGSEA. V gave up 0 bases and J gave up 7 bases, with 10 bases separating them. This CDR3 is built from 13 residues. V and J are TRBV29-1 and TRBJ1-5; D call uncertain. This receptor was obtained from a man younger than 35 in good health. Some clones in this sample may be carry-over from other donors' samples. What was sequenced was memory CD4+ T cells from PBMCs. Subset meaning: CD45RA-negative fraction. DNA for the CDR3: TGCAGCGTTGAAGATACCGAGGGCCAGCCCCAGCATTTT. This sequence encodes CSVEDTEGQPQHF. The variable domain in full, completed from reference TRBV29-1 and TRBJ1-5, reads SAVISQKPSRDICQRGTSLTIQCQVDSQVTMMFWYRQQPGQSLTLIATANQGSEATYESGFVIDKFPISRPNLTFSTLTVSNMSPEDSSIYLCSVEDTEGQPQHFGDGTRLSIL.